This T cell receptor beta chain is drawn from a study of T cell responses to AZD1222 COVID-19 vaccine. Overall study results and limits: Mostly white British, mostly female donors; authors suggested clonal diversity may be underestimated. CD4 TCRs linked to vaccination spanned spike, dominating at 160-218 and 743-854.

The CDR3 runs to 16 residues. V lost 4 bases and J lost 4; bases outside the gene matches: 7. Germline assignment: CDR1 MGHRA and CDR2 YSYEKL. Using immunoSEQ multiplex PCR, the repertoire was profiled, and TCRdb retains in-frame clones only, with some absent. Of 90,000 to 100,000 clones in the sample, around 85% were seen once. This clone was observed once. Its matching antigen is unknown. The chain recombines TRBV4-1 with TRBJ1-6; TRBD1 matches at 7 bases. The clonotype was recovered from an adult who received the AZD1222 COVID-19 vaccine. The sample was peripheral blood, taken 28 days after the second AZD1222 dose. This chain's CDR3 is CASSPSGDSYNSPLHF. DNA for the CDR3: TGCGCCAGCAGCCCCTCTGGGGACAGTTATAATTCACCCCTCCACTTT.